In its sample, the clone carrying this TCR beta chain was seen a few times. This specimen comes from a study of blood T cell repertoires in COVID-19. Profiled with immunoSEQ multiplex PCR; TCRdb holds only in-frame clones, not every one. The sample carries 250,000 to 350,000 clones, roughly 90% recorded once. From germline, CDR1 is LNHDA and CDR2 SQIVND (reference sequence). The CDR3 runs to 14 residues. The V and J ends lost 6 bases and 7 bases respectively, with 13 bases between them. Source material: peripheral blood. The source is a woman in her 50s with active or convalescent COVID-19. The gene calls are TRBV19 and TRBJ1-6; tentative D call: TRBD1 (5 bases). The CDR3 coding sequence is TGTGCCAGTAGATCCTCGGGGGACAATTCACCCCTCCACTTT. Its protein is CASRSSGDNSPLHF.